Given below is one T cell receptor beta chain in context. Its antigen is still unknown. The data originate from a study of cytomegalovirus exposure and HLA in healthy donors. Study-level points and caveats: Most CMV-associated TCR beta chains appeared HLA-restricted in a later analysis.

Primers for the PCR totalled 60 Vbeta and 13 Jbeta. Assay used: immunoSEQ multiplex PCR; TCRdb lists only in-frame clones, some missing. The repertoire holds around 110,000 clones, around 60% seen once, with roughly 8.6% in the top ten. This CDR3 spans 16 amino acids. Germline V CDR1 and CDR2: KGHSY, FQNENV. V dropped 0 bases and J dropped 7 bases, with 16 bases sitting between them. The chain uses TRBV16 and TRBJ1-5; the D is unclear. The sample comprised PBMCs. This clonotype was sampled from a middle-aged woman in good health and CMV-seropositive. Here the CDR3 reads CASSQSGRQVDQPQHF. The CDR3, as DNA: TGTGCCAGCAGCCAATCTGGCCGCCAGGTTGACCAGCCCCAGCATTTT.